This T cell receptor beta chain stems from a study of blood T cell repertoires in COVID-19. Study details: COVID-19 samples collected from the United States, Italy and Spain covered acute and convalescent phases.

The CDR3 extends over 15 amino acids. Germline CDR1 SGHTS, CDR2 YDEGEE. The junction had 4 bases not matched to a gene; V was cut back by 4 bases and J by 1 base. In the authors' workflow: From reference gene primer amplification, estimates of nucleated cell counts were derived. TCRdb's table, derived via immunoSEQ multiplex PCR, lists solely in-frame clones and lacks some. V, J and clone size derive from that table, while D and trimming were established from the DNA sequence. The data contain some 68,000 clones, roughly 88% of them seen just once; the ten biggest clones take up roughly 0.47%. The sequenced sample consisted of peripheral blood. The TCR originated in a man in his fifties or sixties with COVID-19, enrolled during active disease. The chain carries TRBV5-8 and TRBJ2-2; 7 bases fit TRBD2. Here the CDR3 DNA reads TGTGCCAGCAGCCGAGCGGGATTGAACACCGGGGAGCTGTTTTTT. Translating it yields CASSRAGLNTGELFF. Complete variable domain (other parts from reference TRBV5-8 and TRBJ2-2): EAGVTQSPTHLIKTRGQQATLRCSPISGHTSVYWYQQALGLGLQFLLWYDEGEERNRGNFPPRFSGRQFPNYSSELNVNALELEDSALYLCASSRAGLNTGELFFGEGSRLTVL.